What follows describes a single TCR beta chain. Its antigen is not identified. CDR3 length: 14 amino acids. Germline CDR1 and CDR2: PRHDT and FYEKMQ (reference sequence). V lost 10 bases to trimming and J lost 8 bases, with 21 bases between them. The sample originates from a study of T-cell reconstitution after alpha-beta-depleted transplantation in children. Study outcomes and limitations: Diversity and T-cell counts at one year after transplant derived mostly from new T cells. Some patients showed high day-60 TCRbeta diversity, which derived from surviving recipient T cells and thymic progenitors. Several hundred graft clones that had expanded were reportedly the source of alpha-beta T cells about two months after transplant.

As it was prepared, the TCRbeta library received unique molecular identifiers. TCRdb ran MiXCR on the PCR reads and lists one entry per CDR3 protein. The sample lists under 20,000 distinct CDR3 sequences; 13% were seen once. The clonotype was recovered from a female patient aged 2-10 years who had a stem cell transplant for congenital amegakaryocytic thrombocytopenia, so the T cells may come from the graft donor. The rearrangement joins TRBV13 to TRBJ2-1; D unresolved. The material was PBMCs, mostly from graft donor cells, obtained 60 days after TCRalphabeta/CD19-depleted stem cell transplant. The CDR3 DNA follows: TGTGCCATGGGCCCAGGCCTCGGGTACTATGAGCAGTTCTTC. Its translation: CAMGPGLGYYEQFF.